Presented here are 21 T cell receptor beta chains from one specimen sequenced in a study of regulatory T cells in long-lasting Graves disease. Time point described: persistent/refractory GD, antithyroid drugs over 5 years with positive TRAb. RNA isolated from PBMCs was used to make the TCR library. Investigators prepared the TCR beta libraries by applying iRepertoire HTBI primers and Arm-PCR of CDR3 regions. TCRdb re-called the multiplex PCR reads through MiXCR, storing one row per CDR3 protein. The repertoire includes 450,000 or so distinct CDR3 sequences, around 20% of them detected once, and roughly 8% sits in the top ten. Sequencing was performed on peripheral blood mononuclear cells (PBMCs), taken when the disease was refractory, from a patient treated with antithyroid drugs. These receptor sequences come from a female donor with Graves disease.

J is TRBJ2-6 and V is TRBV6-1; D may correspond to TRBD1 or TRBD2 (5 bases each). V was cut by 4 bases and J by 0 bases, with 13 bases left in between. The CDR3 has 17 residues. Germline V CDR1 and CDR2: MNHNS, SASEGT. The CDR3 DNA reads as TGTGCCAGCAGTGCCCGGGGACGGGCCTCTGGGGCCAACGTCCTGACTTTC. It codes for CASSARGRASGANVLTF.

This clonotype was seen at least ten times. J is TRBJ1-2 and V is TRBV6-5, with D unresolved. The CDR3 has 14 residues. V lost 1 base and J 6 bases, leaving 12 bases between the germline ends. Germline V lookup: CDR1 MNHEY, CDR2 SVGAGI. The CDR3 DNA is TGTGCCAGCAGTTACTTATGGGGAGCTGATGGCTACACCTTC. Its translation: CASSYLWGADGYTF.

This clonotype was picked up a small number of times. The CDR3 protein is CAISESSGSRNEQFF. CDR3 coding DNA: TGTGCCATCAGTGAGTCGAGCGGGAGTAGAAATGAGCAGTTCTTC. The chain joins TRBV10-3 to TRBJ2-1, with 8 bases matching TRBD2. V was pared by 0 bases and J by 7 bases, with 5 bases of the junction left unmatched. Looked up from germline, CDR1 is ENHRY and CDR2 is SYGVKD. The CDR3 totals 15 residues.

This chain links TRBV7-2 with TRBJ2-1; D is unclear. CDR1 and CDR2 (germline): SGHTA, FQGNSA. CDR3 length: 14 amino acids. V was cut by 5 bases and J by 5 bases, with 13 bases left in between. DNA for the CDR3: TGTGCCAGCAGCCCGCGACTGGGGAACAATGAGCAGTTCTTC. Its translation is CASSPRLGNNEQFF.

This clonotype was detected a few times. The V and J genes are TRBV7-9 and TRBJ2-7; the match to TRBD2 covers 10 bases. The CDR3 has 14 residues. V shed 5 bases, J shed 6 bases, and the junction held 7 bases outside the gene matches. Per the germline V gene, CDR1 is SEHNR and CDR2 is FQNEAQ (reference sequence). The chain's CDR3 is CASSRISGRSEQYF. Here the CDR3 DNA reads TGTGCCAGCAGCCGTATTAGCGGGAGGTCCGAGCAGTACTTC.

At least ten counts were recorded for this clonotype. CDR3 DNA sequence: TGCGCCAGCAGCGGACAACAGTTCTATGGCTACACCTTC. This encodes CASSGQQFYGYTF. The V call is TRBV10-2, the J call TRBJ1-2; the D gene is possibly TRBD1 (5 bases). Germline V CDR1 and CDR2: WSHSY, SAAADI. This CDR3 has 13 amino acids. Trimming took off 6 bases at V and 4 bases at J, with 12 bases between the two ends.

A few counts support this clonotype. The CDR3 loop reads CASRISGLSSYEQYF. In DNA, the CDR3 is TGTGCCAGCAGGATTAGCGGGTTGAGCTCCTACGAGCAGTACTTC. The genes are TRBV6-1 and TRBJ2-7; 7 bases are shared with TRBD2. V trimming: 6 bases; J trimming: 0 bases; junction bases outside the gene matches: 8. The CDR3 contains 15 residues. Per germline, CDR1 MNHNS and CDR2 SASEGT.

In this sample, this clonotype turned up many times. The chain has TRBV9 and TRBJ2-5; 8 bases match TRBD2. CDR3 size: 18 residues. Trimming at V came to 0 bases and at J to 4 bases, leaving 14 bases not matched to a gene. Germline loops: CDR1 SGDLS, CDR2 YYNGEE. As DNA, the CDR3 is TGTGCCAGCAGCGTAGCGCCATCTGGCGGGAGGTTGAGAGAGACCCAGTACTTC. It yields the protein CASSVAPSGGRLRETQYF.

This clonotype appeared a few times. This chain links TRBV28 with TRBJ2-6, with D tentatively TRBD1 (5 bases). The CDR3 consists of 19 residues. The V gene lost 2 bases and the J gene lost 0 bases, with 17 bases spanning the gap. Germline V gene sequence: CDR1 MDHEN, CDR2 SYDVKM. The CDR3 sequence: CASSLNLLGRGSGANVLTF. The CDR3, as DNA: TGTGCCAGCAGTTTAAATCTTCTAGGAAGGGGCTCTGGGGCCAACGTCCTGACTTTC.

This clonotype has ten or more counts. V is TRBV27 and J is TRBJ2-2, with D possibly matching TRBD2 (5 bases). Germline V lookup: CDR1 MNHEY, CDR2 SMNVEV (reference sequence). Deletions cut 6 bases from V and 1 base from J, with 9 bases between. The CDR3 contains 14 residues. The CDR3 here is CASSLAWNTGELFF. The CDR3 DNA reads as TGTGCCAGCAGCTTAGCGTGGAACACCGGGGAGCTGTTTTTT.

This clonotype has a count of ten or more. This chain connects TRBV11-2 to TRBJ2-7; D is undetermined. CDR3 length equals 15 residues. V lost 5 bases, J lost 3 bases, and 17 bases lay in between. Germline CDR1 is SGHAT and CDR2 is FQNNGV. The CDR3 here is CASSISQALHYEQYF. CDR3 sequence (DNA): TGTGCCAGCAGCATATCGCAGGCTCTCCACTACGAGCAGTACTTC. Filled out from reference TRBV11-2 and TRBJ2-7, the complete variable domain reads EAGVAQSPRYKIIEKRQSVAFWCNPISGHATLYWYQQILGQGPKLLIQFQNNGVVDDSQLPKDRFSAERLKGVDSTLKIQPAKLEDSAVYLCASSISQALHYEQYFGPGTRLTVT.

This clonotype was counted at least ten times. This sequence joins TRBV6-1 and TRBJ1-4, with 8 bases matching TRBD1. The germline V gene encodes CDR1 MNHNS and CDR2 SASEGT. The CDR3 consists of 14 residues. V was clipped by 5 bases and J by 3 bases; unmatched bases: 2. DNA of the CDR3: TGTGCCAGCAGTCCGACAGGGGCTAATGAAAAACTGTTTTTT. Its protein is CASSPTGANEKLFF.

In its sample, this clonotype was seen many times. The CDR3 is CASSLWQGAAYEQYF. Here the CDR3 DNA reads TGTGCCAGCAGTTTATGGCAGGGGGCGGCCTACGAGCAGTACTTC. J is TRBJ2-7 and V is TRBV27; 8 nucleotides agree with TRBD1. V lost 1 base, J lost 2 bases, and 4 bases stayed unmatched. CDR1 and CDR2 from the germline V gene are MNHEY and SMNVEV (reference sequence). The CDR3 loop spans 15 amino acids.

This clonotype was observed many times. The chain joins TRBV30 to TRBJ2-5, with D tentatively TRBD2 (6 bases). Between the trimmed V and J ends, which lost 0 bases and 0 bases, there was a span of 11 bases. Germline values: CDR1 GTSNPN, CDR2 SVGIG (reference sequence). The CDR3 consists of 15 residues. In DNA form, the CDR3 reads TGTGCCTGGAGTGTAGGGCGGGGCTACCAAGAGACCCAGTACTTC. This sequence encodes CAWSVGRGYQETQYF.

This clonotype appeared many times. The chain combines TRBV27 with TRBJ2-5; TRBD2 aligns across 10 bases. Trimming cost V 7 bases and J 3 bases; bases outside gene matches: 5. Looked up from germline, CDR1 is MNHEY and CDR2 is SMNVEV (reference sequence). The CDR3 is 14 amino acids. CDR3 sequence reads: CASIESGREETQYF. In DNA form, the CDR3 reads TGTGCCAGCATCGAAAGCGGGAGGGAAGAGACCCAGTACTTC.

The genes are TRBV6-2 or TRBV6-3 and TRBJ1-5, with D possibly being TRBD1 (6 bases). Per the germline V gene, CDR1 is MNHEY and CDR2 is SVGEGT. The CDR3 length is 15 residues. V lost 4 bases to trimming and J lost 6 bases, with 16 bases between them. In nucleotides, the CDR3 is TGTGCCAGCAGTTTAAAGGGGGTTGTAGGTCAGCCCCAGCATTTT. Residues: CASSLKGVVGQPQHF.

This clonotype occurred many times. This CDR3 reads CASSPSTGQLGTQPQHF. CDR3 coding DNA: TGTGCCAGCAGCCCATCGACAGGACAGCTAGGGACTCAGCCCCAGCATTTT. The rearrangement uses TRBV7-2 and TRBJ1-5, with a weak D call TRBD1 (6 bases). The CDR3 spans 17 residues. Per the germline V gene, CDR1 is SGHTA and CDR2 is FQGNSA. The ends were cut back, 5 bases at V and 6 bases at J, with 23 bases in the middle. Filled out from reference TRBV7-2 and TRBJ1-5, the complete variable domain reads GAGVSQSPSNKVTEKGKDVELRCDPISGHTALYWYRQSLGQGLEFLIYFQGNSAPDKSGLPSDRFSAERTGGSVSTLTIQRTQQEDSAVYLCASSPSTGQLGTQPQHFGDGTRLSIL.

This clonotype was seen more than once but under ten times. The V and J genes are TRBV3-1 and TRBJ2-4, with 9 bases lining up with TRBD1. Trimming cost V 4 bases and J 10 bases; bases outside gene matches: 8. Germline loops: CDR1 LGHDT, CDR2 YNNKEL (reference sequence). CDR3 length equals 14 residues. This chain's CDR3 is CASSLRTGADIQYF. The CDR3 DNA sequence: TGTGCCAGCAGCCTGAGGACAGGGGCTGATATTCAGTACTTC.

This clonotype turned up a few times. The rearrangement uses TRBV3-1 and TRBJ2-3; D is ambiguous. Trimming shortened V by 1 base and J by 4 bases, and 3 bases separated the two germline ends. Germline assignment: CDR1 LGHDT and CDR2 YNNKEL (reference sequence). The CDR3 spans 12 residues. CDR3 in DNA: TGTGCCAGCAGCCAAGTCCCAGATACGCAGTATTTT. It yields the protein CASSQVPDTQYF.

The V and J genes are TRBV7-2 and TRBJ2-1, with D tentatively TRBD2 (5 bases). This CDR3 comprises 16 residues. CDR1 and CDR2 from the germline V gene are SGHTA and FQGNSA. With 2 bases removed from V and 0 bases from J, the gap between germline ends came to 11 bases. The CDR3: CASSLSTAGSYNEQFF. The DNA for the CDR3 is TGTGCCAGCAGCTTAAGTACCGCGGGCTCCTACAATGAGCAGTTCTTC.

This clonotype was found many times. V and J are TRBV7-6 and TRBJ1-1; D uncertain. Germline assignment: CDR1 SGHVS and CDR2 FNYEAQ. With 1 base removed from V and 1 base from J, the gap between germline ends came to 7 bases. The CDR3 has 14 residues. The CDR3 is CASSLGPTNTEAFF. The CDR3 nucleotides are TGTGCCAGCAGCTTAGGGCCGACGAACACTGAAGCTTTCTTT.